The rows below give T cell receptor beta chains drawn from one sample of a study of blood T cell repertoires in COVID-19. Profiling relied on immunoSEQ multiplex PCR, and the TCRdb table lists in-frame clones only, not all of them. The data contain over 100,000 clones, roughly 79% of them seen just once; the ten biggest clones take up roughly 8.1%. The material sequenced was peripheral blood. These receptors all come from a woman aged 55-69 years with active or convalescent COVID-19. The CDR3 runs from the conserved cysteine through the conserved F or W. The D gene is left open where the match is weak. Only part of the rows carry a size: once, few, many, or a class if the clone is expanded.

abundance,v_gene,d_gene,j_gene,CDR3aa,CDR3nt
NA,TRBV19,NA,TRBJ2-3,CASSGSRDTQYF,TGTGCCAGTTCGGGGTCGCGAGATACGCAGTATTTT
NA,TRBV29-1,NA,TRBJ1-5,CSVEPGYNQPQHF,TGCAGCGTTGAACCAGGGTACAATCAGCCCCAGCATTTT
few,TRBV28,TRBD2,TRBJ2-2,CASSLLGLAGGPGELFF,TGTGCCAGCAGTTTGTTGGGACTAGCGGGAGGGCCCGGGGAGCTGTTTTTT
NA,TRBV5-4,NA,TRBJ2-1,CASSLRDFYNEQFF,TGTGCCAGCAGCTTGCGGGACTTCTACAATGAGCAGTTCTTC
NA,TRBV12-3/TRBV12-4,NA,TRBJ2-2,CASSFRPTGELFF,TGTGCCAGCAGCTTTCGTCCCACCGGGGAGCTGTTTTTT
NA,TRBV4-2,TRBD2,TRBJ2-3,CASSPRLAGGTDTQYF,TGTGCCAGCAGCCCACGACTAGCGGGGGGTACAGATACGCAGTATTTT
NA,TRBV5-5,NA,TRBJ1-6,CATQGDPDSPLHF,TGTGCCACCCAAGGGGATCCAGATTCACCCCTCCACTTT
NA,TRBV9,TRBD1,TRBJ1-2,CASSDSDRGRNYGYTF,TGTGCCAGCAGCGACAGCGACAGGGGGCGTAACTATGGCTACACCTTC
once,TRBV2,NA,TRBJ1-5,CASRQVNQPQHF,TGTGCCAGCAGACAGGTGAATCAGCCCCAGCATTTT
few,TRBV2,NA,TRBJ1-1,CASSERGGTEAFF,TGTGCCAGCAGTGAGCGGGGAGGCACTGAAGCTTTCTTT
NA,TRBV28,TRBD1,TRBJ1-2,CASSSPVLGGFSYGYTF,TGTGCCAGCAGTTCCCCGGTTCTAGGGGGCTTTTCCTATGGCTACACCTTC
NA,TRBV28,NA,TRBJ2-2,CASSVYRDNTGELFF,TGTGCCAGCAGTGTATACAGGGATAACACCGGGGAGCTGTTTTTT
NA,TRBV15,TRBD1,TRBJ1-1,CATSGHGQAGLTEAFF,TGTGCCACCAGCGGCCATGGACAGGCGGGTCTTACTGAAGCTTTCTTT
NA,TRBV27,NA,TRBJ1-1,CASSVRDSNTEAFF,TGTGCCAGCAGTGTCAGGGATTCTAACACTGAAGCTTTCTTT
once,TRBV25-1,TRBD2,TRBJ2-5,CASSEYSGGEETQYF,TGTGCCAGCAGTGAATATAGCGGGGGGGAAGAGACCCAGTACTTC
NA,TRBV5-1,NA,TRBJ2-7,CASSSRTPGEARSYEQYF,TGCGCCAGCAGCTCCCGGACCCCGGGGGAGGCTAGATCCTACGAGCAGTACTTC
NA,TRBV5-1,NA,TRBJ2-5,CASNGGYRETQYF,TGCGCCAGCAATGGCGGGTATAGGGAGACCCAGTACTTC
NA,TRBV7-2,NA,TRBJ1-2,CASSPGQNLWGYTF,TGTGCCAGCAGCCCCGGACAGAATTTGTGGGGCTACACCTTC
NA,TRBV19,NA,TRBJ2-1,CASSITRGNEQFF,TGTGCCAGTAGTATAACGCGGGGCAATGAGCAGTTCTTC
NA,TRBV19,NA,TRBJ1-2,CASSIEGTGAFYTF,TGTGCCAGTAGTATAGAGGGTACAGGCGCATTCTACACCTTC
NA,TRBV27,NA,TRBJ1-5,CASSLSRQNNQPQHF,TGTGCCAGCAGTTTGAGCAGACAAAACAATCAGCCCCAGCATTTT
NA,TRBV6-2/TRBV6-3,TRBD2,TRBJ2-2,CASSYSGSANTGELFF,TGTGCCAGCAGTTATAGCGGGAGTGCGAACACCGGGGAGCTGTTTTTT
few,TRBV15,NA,TRBJ2-5,CATGSSVRETQYF,TGTGCCACCGGGTCCAGTGTCAGGGAGACCCAGTACTTC
NA,TRBV10-3,NA,TRBJ2-1,CAIREGSSYNEQFF,TGTGCCATCAGAGAGGGTAGCTCCTACAATGAGCAGTTCTTC
few,TRBV7-9,TRBD1,TRBJ1-6,CASSVQGDLSPLHF,TGTGCCAGCAGCGTCCAGGGGGATCTGTCACCCCTCCACTTT
NA,TRBV21-1,NA,TRBJ2-1,CASSKRTGDAHNEQFF,TGTGCCAGCAGCAAAAGAACGGGAGACGCGCACAATGAGCAGTTCTTC
NA,TRBV5-1,NA,TRBJ1-2,CASSLGRRGNYGYTF,TGCGCCAGCAGCTTGGGTCGGAGGGGCAACTATGGCTACACCTTC
NA,TRBV6-1,TRBD2,TRBJ2-4,CASSEGFRGVGKNIQYF,TGTGCCAGCAGTGAAGGGTTTCGGGGGGTCGGCAAAAACATTCAGTACTTC
NA,TRBV2,NA,TRBJ1-2,CASSDPLAALAGYTF,TGTGCCAGCAGTGACCCCCTAGCGGCCCTGGCTGGCTACACCTTC
NA,TRBV4-1,TRBD2,TRBJ2-3,CASSRGLAGISTDTQYF,TGCGCCAGCAGCCGGGGACTAGCGGGAATTAGCACAGATACGCAGTATTTT
NA,TRBV27,NA,TRBJ1-2,CASSNPGGREGGYTF,TGTGCCAGCAGTAATCCGGGGGGCAGGGAGGGTGGCTACACCTTC
NA,TRBV10-3,TRBD1,TRBJ1-4,CATRDRQGVREKLFF,TGTGCCACCAGGGATCGACAGGGGGTTCGTGAAAAACTGTTTTTT
NA,TRBV5-1,TRBD2,TRBJ2-5,CASSSGGNYQETQYF,TGCGCCAGCAGCTCCGGGGGGAATTACCAAGAGACCCAGTACTTC
once,TRBV5-5,NA,TRBJ1-4,CASSLGTVNEKLFF,TGTGCCAGCAGCTTGGGGACAGTTAATGAAAAACTGTTTTTT
NA,TRBV5-4,NA,TRBJ1-2,CASSSPGHTNYGYTF,TGTGCCAGCAGCTCCCCCGGACACACTAACTATGGCTACACCTTC
few,TRBV5-1,TRBD2,TRBJ2-2,CASSWTSGSQNTGELFF,TGCGCCAGCAGCTGGACTAGCGGGAGCCAGAACACCGGGGAGCTGTTTTTT
NA,TRBV6-5,TRBD1,TRBJ2-1,CASNRDRDIGEQFF,TGTGCCAGCAACCGGGACAGGGACATTGGTGAGCAGTTCTTC
NA,TRBV3-1/TRBV3-2,NA,TRBJ1-1,CASSFYSGTEAFF,TGTGCCAGCAGCTTCTACTCGGGCACTGAAGCTTTCTTT
NA,TRBV7-2,NA,TRBJ1-1,CASSLGGGPTEAFF,TGTGCCAGCAGCTTAGGGGGAGGGCCCACTGAAGCTTTCTTT
NA,TRBV28,NA,TRBJ1-1,CASSLNWQGPSMNTEAFF,TGTGCCAGCAGTTTAAATTGGCAGGGGCCCTCGATGAACACTGAAGCTTTCTTT
NA,TRBV6-1,NA,TRBJ1-3,CASSVTRRASGNTIYF,TGTGCCAGCAGTGTGACACGTCGAGCCTCTGGAAACACCATATATTTT
NA,TRBV28,NA,TRBJ1-2,CASGGFPGTPGYTF,TGTGCCAGTGGAGGGTTCCCGGGGACGCCTGGCTACACCTTC
NA,TRBV5-6,TRBD1,TRBJ1-2,CASSSQGAENYGYTF,TGTGCCAGCAGCTCCCAGGGGGCGGAAAACTATGGCTACACCTTC
few,TRBV6-2/TRBV6-3,TRBD1,TRBJ1-5,CASSPPTGASSRSNQPQHF,TGTGCCAGCAGCCCCCCCACAGGGGCTTCTTCTAGAAGCAATCAGCCCCAGCATTTT
NA,TRBV19,NA,TRBJ2-5,CASNPSLDRETQYF,TGTGCCAGTAACCCGAGCCTAGATCGGGAGACCCAGTACTTC
NA,TRBV6-4,NA,TRBJ2-1,CASSDNRDNEQFF,TGTGCCAGCAGTGACAACAGAGACAATGAGCAGTTCTTC
NA,TRBV5-1,NA,TRBJ1-6,CASSLDRDNSPLHF,TGCGCCAGCAGCTTGGACAGAGATAATTCACCCCTCCACTTT
NA,TRBV28,NA,TRBJ1-2,CASSVGLEGYTF,TGTGCCAGCAGTGTGGGACTAGAGGGCTACACCTTC
few,TRBV6-5,TRBD2,TRBJ2-7,CASGRLAGVHEQYF,TGTGCCAGCGGGAGACTAGCGGGAGTGCACGAGCAGTACTTC
NA,TRBV29-1,TRBD1,TRBJ2-7,CSVPGQIPHEQYF,TGCAGCGTACCGGGACAGATCCCCCACGAGCAGTACTTC
NA,TRBV5-5,NA,TRBJ1-5,CASSYDGANQPQHF,TGTGCCAGCAGCTACGACGGAGCTAATCAGCCCCAGCATTTT
many,TRBV12-3/TRBV12-4,NA,TRBJ2-2,CASTSRVGGELFF,TGTGCCAGCACCTCCAGGGTTGGCGGGGAGCTGTTTTTT
NA,TRBV30,TRBD1,TRBJ1-4,CAWSRGQENEKLFF,TGTGCCTGGAGTAGGGGACAGGAAAATGAAAAACTGTTTTTT
few,TRBV18,NA,TRBJ1-6,CASSPREGDSPLHF,TGTGCCAGCTCACCAAGGGAGGGTGATTCACCCCTCCACTTT